The 9 T cell receptor beta chains in this list originate from one sample, sequenced in a study of cytomegalovirus exposure and HLA in healthy donors. The assay was immunoSEQ multiplex PCR, and TCRdb's table has in-frame clones only and misses some. The repertoire holds approximately 220,000 clones, with more than 75% as singletons. Sequencing input: PBMCs. Source of these receptors: a man between 18 and 35 years old in good health and CMV-seronegative.

This clone was observed a handful of times. This sequence joins TRBV7-9 and TRBJ1-2; 9 bases map to TRBD1. The CDR3 runs 13 residues. Per germline, CDR1 SEHNR and CDR2 FQNEAQ (reference sequence). Trimming at V came to 5 bases and at J to 8 bases, leaving 6 bases not matched to a gene. DNA for the CDR3: TGTGCCAGCAGCATACAGGGGGCGCAAGGCTACACCTTC. This encodes CASSIQGAQGYTF.

The chain links TRBV15 to TRBJ2-7, with D maybe TRBD1 (6 bases). V gave up 3 bases and J gave up 3 bases, with 12 bases separating them. The CDR3 has 14 amino acids. Germline V gene sequence: CDR1 LNHNV, CDR2 YYDKDF (reference sequence). The DNA of the CDR3 is TGTGCCACCAGCAGGGACAGAGCATACTACGAGCAGTACTTC. Protein sequence: CATSRDRAYYEQYF.

The chain recombines TRBV4-1 with TRBJ2-7; 10 bases are shared with TRBD2. Germline loops: CDR1 MGHRA, CDR2 YSYEKL. V gave up 1 base and J gave up 0 bases; unmatched junction bases: 18. This CDR3 has 21 amino acids. The DNA of the CDR3 is TGCGCCAGCAGCCAAGCCCGACTAGCGGGTTTAATGGGGGGAACCTCCTACGAGCAGTACTTC. Translation gives CASSQARLAGLMGGTSYEQYF.

The CDR3 reads CASSPRGSGSYNEQFF. CDR3 coding DNA: TGCGCCAGCAGCCCGAGAGGCTCCGGGTCCTACAATGAGCAGTTCTTC. The chain uses TRBV4-3 and TRBJ2-1, with D hard to call. Germline loops: CDR1 LGHNA, CDR2 YSLEER. V dropped 4 bases and J dropped 1 base, with 14 bases sitting between them. The CDR3 runs 16 residues.

The rearrangement joins TRBV19 to TRBJ1-2; D may be TRBD1 (6 bases). Germline V lookup: CDR1 LNHDA, CDR2 SQIVND (reference sequence). This CDR3 spans 14 amino acids. Trimming took off 6 bases at V and 7 bases at J, with 18 bases between the two ends. The CDR3 DNA reads TGTGCCAGTAGCCACAGGGACGCGCGGGCTGGCTACACCTTC. Protein: CASSHRDARAGYTF. The full variable domain, with the rest looked up from reference TRBV19 and TRBJ1-2, is DGGITQSPKYLFRKEGQNVTLSCEQNLNHDAMYWYRQDPGQGLRLIYYSQIVNDFQKGDIAEGYSVSREKKESFPLTVTSAQKNPTAFYLCASSHRDARAGYTFGSGTRLTVV.

The rearrangement uses TRBV7-9 and TRBJ2-3; tentatively, D is TRBD2 (5 bases). V was shortened by 5 bases and J by 6 bases, with 15 bases between the two germline ends. CDR1 and CDR2 from the germline V gene are SEHNR and FQNEAQ (reference sequence). This CDR3 has 14 amino acids. CDR3 DNA sequence: TGTGCCAGCAGCCTAGTGGAGGAACGGGATACGCAGTATTTT. This translates into CASSLVEERDTQYF.

The gene calls are TRBV4-1 and TRBJ1-3, with TRBD1 as a possible D gene (5 bases). Per germline, CDR1 MGHRA and CDR2 YSYEKL. The length of the CDR3 is 14 residues. V shed 4 bases and J shed 4 bases, with 11 bases lying between them. The CDR3, as DNA: TGCGCCAGCAGCCCGCCAGGGCTCGGAAACACCATATATTTT. This sequence encodes CASSPPGLGNTIYF.

The sample holds one count of this clone. In DNA, the CDR3 is TGTGCCAGCAGCTTAGTCCCCGGAGGGCGCGGGGAGACCCAGTACTTC. It encodes CASSLVPGGRGETQYF. The chain has TRBV11-2 and TRBJ2-5; TRBD2 might be the D (6 bases). Trimming removed 1 base from V and 5 bases from J, with 17 bases in between. The germline CDR1 and CDR2 sequences are SGHAT and FQNNGV. This CDR3 is 16 amino acids long.

The CDR3 DNA sequence: TGTGCCAGCAGGAGACAAGATACGCAGTATTTT. It encodes CASRRQDTQYF. The chain is built from TRBV28 and TRBJ2-3; no clear D gene. This CDR3 region has 11 residues. V was trimmed by 6 bases and J by 5 bases, leaving 6 bases between them. Germline values: CDR1 MDHEN, CDR2 SYDVKM.